One sample yielded the 20 T cell receptor beta chains listed below, sequenced in a study of T cells in tuberculosis. The time point was: new active TB diagnosis, blood taken before or within 7 days of starting treatment. Profiled with immunoSEQ multiplex PCR; TCRdb holds only in-frame clones, not every one. The sample holds around 49,000 clones, 90% to 95% seen once. The sequenced sample was PBMCs, obtained at tuberculosis diagnosis. The receptors stem from an adult with tuberculosis.

This clone was seen a few times. The junction shows a germline mismatch at one end, possibly a read error. The V and J genes are TRBV27 and TRBJ1-2; the D is unclear. Germline CDR1 reads MNHEY; CDR2 reads SMNVEV (reference sequence). CDR3 length: 13 amino acids. CDR3 sequence reads: CASSLAEGAKALF. Written as DNA, the CDR3 is TGTGCCAGCAGTTTGGCGGAGGGAGCCAAGGCCCTCTTC.

This clone was observed once. The chain links TRBV27 to TRBJ2-2; 12 nucleotides line up with TRBD1. The CDR3 spans 15 residues. The germline CDR1 and CDR2 sequences are MNHEY and SMNVEV (reference sequence). The V segment lost 5 bases and the J segment 6 bases; nucleotides outside the gene matches: 4. The chain's CDR3 is CASSAGTGGAGELFF. In DNA form, the CDR3 reads TGTGCCAGCAGTGCCGGGACAGGGGGCGCCGGGGAGCTGTTTTTT.

The J gene is TRBJ1-2, the V gene TRBV29-1, with D tentatively TRBD1 (5 bases). Trimming left V 5 bases short and J 6 bases short, with 16 bases between. Germline-derived CDR1 and CDR2 are SQVTM and ANQGSEA. The CDR3 runs 13 residues. The CDR3 loop reads CSVIRGAEDGYTF. CDR3 in DNA: TGCAGCGTTATACGCGGGGCCGAGGATGGCTACACCTTC.

The chain has TRBV6-6 and TRBJ1-2, with TRBD1 matching 9 bases. CDR1 MNHNY and CDR2 SVGAGI come from the germline V gene (reference sequence). V gave up 4 bases and J gave up 6 bases; unmatched junction bases: 6. There are 14 residues in the CDR3. CDR3 sequence reads: CASSLTGTGNGYTF. The CDR3 DNA reads as TGTGCCAGCAGTTTGACCGGGACAGGGAATGGCTACACCTTC.

In nucleotides, the CDR3 is TGTGCCTGGAGTGTACTAACGGGGTTGGGCGAGCAGTACTTC. It codes for CAWSVLTGLGEQYF. The chain couples TRBV30 to TRBJ2-7; weak D call: TRBD2 (5 bases). With 0 bases removed from V and 6 bases from J, the gap between germline ends came to 15 bases. The CDR3 covers 14 residues. From germline, CDR1 is GTSNPN and CDR2 SVGIG (reference sequence).

The V gene is TRBV27, the J gene TRBJ2-3; unclear D gene. The germline CDR1 and CDR2 sequences are MNHEY and SMNVEV (reference sequence). The CDR3 has 11 residues. Deletions cut 3 bases from V and 9 bases from J, with 7 bases between. The CDR3 nucleotides read TGTGCCAGCAGTTTGGGCATCACGCAGTATTTT. It yields the protein CASSLGITQYF.

The chain links TRBV4-1 to TRBJ1-2, with 8 bases that match TRBD1. V trimming: 3 bases; J trimming: 11 bases; junction bases outside the gene matches: 17. Germline loops: CDR1 MGHRA, CDR2 YSYEKL. The CDR3 has 16 residues. The CDR3 DNA reads TGCGCCAGCAGCCAGAACGTGGGACAGGTCAATCCTCGGTACACCTTC. This gives the protein CASSQNVGQVNPRYTF.

The chain joins TRBV28 to TRBJ1-2, with unresolved D. V dropped 2 bases and J dropped 1 base, with 8 bases sitting between them. The CDR3 is made up of 14 amino acids. CDR1 is MDHEN, CDR2 SYDVKM, per germline. The CDR3 loop is CASSLQDFNYGYTF. CDR3 in DNA: TGTGCCAGCAGTTTACAGGACTTTAACTATGGCTACACCTTC.

The CDR3 DNA is TGTGCCAGCAGACAGGGGCGACTAAGTATGAGCAATCAGCCCCAGCATTTT. It yields the protein CASRQGRLSMSNQPQHF. J is TRBJ1-5 and V is TRBV2; 7 bases are shared with TRBD1. CDR1 and CDR2 from the germline V gene are SNHLY and FYNNEI. CDR3 length equals 17 residues. Unmatched junction bases numbered 12, after V lost 6 bases and J lost 1 base.

This clone was seen only a few times. The chain is built from TRBV30 and TRBJ2-6; 7 bases line up with TRBD1. CDR3 size: 16 residues. The V and J ends lost 0 bases and 2 bases, in that order; junction bases with no gene match: 4. Germline values: CDR1 GTSNPN, CDR2 SVGIG (reference sequence). The DNA of the CDR3 is TGTGCCTGGAGTGTAGACAGGGTACCTGGGGCCAACGTCCTGACTTTC. Its protein is CAWSVDRVPGANVLTF.

This clone was recorded only once. This chain links TRBV7-9 with TRBJ2-2; a weak D match, TRBD1 (6 bases). The ends were cut back, 2 bases at V and 6 bases at J, with 13 bases in the middle. Per the germline V gene, CDR1 is SEHNR and CDR2 is FQNEAQ (reference sequence). This CDR3 has 15 amino acids. The CDR3 region is CASSLSGERAGELFF. CDR3 sequence (DNA): TGTGCCAGCAGCTTATCAGGGGAGCGAGCCGGGGAGCTGTTTTTT.

This clone has just one count. This chain uses TRBV19 with TRBJ2-1, with TRBD1 as a possible D gene (5 bases). The CDR3 contains 15 residues. Germline V gives CDR1 LNHDA, CDR2 SQIVND (reference sequence). Trimming cost V 4 bases and J 0 bases, with 10 bases left between them. DNA for the CDR3: TGTGCCAGTAGTACCTCACAGGCCTCCTACAATGAGCAGTTCTTC. It codes for CASSTSQASYNEQFF.

This chain links TRBV28 with TRBJ1-2; a possible D gene is TRBD1 (6 bases). The CDR3 is 15 amino acids. Germline V gene lookup returns CDR1 MDHEN and CDR2 SYDVKM. Trimming left V 7 bases short and J 0 bases short, with 15 bases between. For the CDR3, the DNA is TGTGCCAGCACCGAGGGACAAGGTACTAACTATGGCTACACCTTC. This codes for CASTEGQGTNYGYTF.

The table lists this clone with a count of one. The gene calls are TRBV28 and TRBJ1-4; tentative D call: TRBD1 (5 bases). The CDR3 spans 14 residues. V was pared by 3 bases and J by 2 bases, with 7 bases between. The germline V gene has CDR1 MDHEN and CDR2 SYDVKM. CDR3 loop: CASSLGGTNEKLFF. The CDR3 nucleotides are TGTGCCAGCAGTTTGGGGGGGACTAATGAAAAACTGTTTTTT. The full variable domain, in which reference TRBV28 and TRBJ1-4 provide the parts outside the CDR3, is DVKVTQSSRYLVKRTGEKVFLECVQDMDHENMFWYRQDPGLGLRLIYFSYDVKMKEKGDIPEGYSVSREKKERFSLILESASTNQTSMYLCASSLGGTNEKLFFGSGTQLSVL.

The CDR3 nucleotides read TGTGCCAGCAGCCAAGACAGGGTATCTGGCTACACCTTC. Translating it yields CASSQDRVSGYTF. V gene TRBV7-2 combines with J gene TRBJ1-2; 7 nucleotides agree with TRBD1. The germline V gene has CDR1 SGHTA and CDR2 FQGNSA. Trimming took 5 bases from V and 7 from J; bases not matched to a gene: 7. The CDR3 is 13 residues long.

The CDR3 region is CAWNREETQYF. In DNA, the CDR3 is TGTGCCTGGAACAGGGAAGAGACCCAGTACTTC. The rearrangement uses TRBV30 and TRBJ2-5; D is possibly TRBD1 (6 bases). This CDR3 is built from 11 residues. The germline gives CDR1 GTSNPN, CDR2 SVGIG (reference sequence). V was cut by 4 bases and J by 3 bases, with 6 bases left in between. The complete variable domain, with remaining parts taken from reference TRBV30 and TRBJ2-5, reads SQTIHQWPATLVQPVGSPLSLECTVEGTSNPNLYWYRQAAGRGLQLLFYSVGIGQISSEVPQNLSASRPQDRQFILSSKKLLLSDSGFYLCAWNREETQYFGPGTRLLVL.

This chain uses TRBV28 with TRBJ1-2; D is perhaps TRBD1 (5 bases). The CDR3 covers 14 residues. Trimming cost V 5 bases and J 1 base, with 11 bases left between them. Germline lookup yields CDR1 MDHEN and CDR2 SYDVKM. The CDR3 here is CASSGPGNNYGYTF. The CDR3 nucleotides read TGTGCCAGCAGTGGTCCAGGGAATAACTATGGCTACACCTTC.

The chain links TRBV7-2 to TRBJ2-7, with TRBD1 as a possible D gene (6 bases). The CDR3 totals 14 residues. Trimming cost V 1 base and J 1 base, with 8 bases left between them. Germline values: CDR1 SGHTA, CDR2 FQGNSA. CDR3 coding DNA: TGTGCCAGCAGCTTAGGGGGGACATCCTACGAGCAGTACTTC. Amino acids: CASSLGGTSYEQYF.

The genes are TRBV7-2 and TRBJ1-1; 7 nucleotides line up with TRBD1. V lost 4 bases, J lost 0 bases, and 5 bases stayed unmatched. The CDR3 is 15 residues long. CDR1 and CDR2 (germline): SGHTA, FQGNSA. CDR3 nucleotides: TGTGCCAGCAGCTCCCCGACAGGGATGAACACTGAAGCTTTCTTT. This sequence encodes CASSSPTGMNTEAFF.

The V gene is TRBV7-2, the J gene TRBJ2-7; D unclear. Germline values: CDR1 SGHTA, CDR2 FQGNSA. This CDR3 comprises 12 residues. Trimming removed 5 bases at V and 2 bases at J, with 7 bases between. The CDR3 nucleotides read TGTGCCAGCAGCCAGACACCCTACGAGCAGTACTTC. As protein: CASSQTPYEQYF.